The 10 T cell receptor beta chains below all came from one sample that was sequenced in a study of cytomegalovirus exposure and HLA in healthy donors (dated by TCRdb to the late 2010s). Libraries were constructed by the immunoSEQ multiplex PCR assay. For the multiplex PCR, a mixture combining 60 forward primers for TCR Vbeta segments and 13 reverse primers for TCR Jbeta segments was used. The clones in this table, taken by TCRdb from immuneACCESS, are in-frame only. Not every clone is retained; where verified, under half of the shortfall comes from an unresolved V gene, and the cause of the rest is unknown. This sample's table has entries for more than 110,000 clones. Together, the top ten hold roughly 2.5% of the sample. Sequenced material: PBMCs. These receptors all come from a man in his forties in good health and CMV-seronegative.

To note about this clone: Different DNA sequences within this sample yield the same CDR3. The V gene is TRBV5-1, the J gene TRBJ2-7; perhaps TRBD1 as D (5 bases). The CDR3 loop spans 14 amino acids. Germline V gene lookup returns CDR1 SGHRS and CDR2 YFSETQ. V gave up 1 base and J gave up 6 bases, with 14 bases separating them. The CDR3 is CASSLRTGPSEQYF. The CDR3 nucleotides are TGCGCCAGCAGCTTGAGAACAGGCCCTAGCGAGCAGTACTTC.

V gene TRBV5-4 combines with J gene TRBJ1-2; tentatively, D is TRBD1 (5 bases). This CDR3 has 14 amino acids. Germline loops: CDR1 SGHNT, CDR2 YYREEE (reference sequence). Trimming took off 0 bases at V and 3 bases at J, with 9 bases between the two ends. The CDR3: CASSLAGKDYGYTF. In nucleotides, the CDR3 is TGTGCCAGCAGCTTGGCAGGGAAGGACTATGGCTACACCTTC.

J is TRBJ2-7 and V is TRBV5-6; 10 nucleotides match TRBD1. Trimming removed 4 bases from V and 5 bases from J; junction bases left unmatched: 9. The CDR3 runs to 15 residues. Per germline, CDR1 SGHDT and CDR2 YYEEEE. The CDR3 region is CASSPDRGSIHEQYF. In DNA, the CDR3 is TGTGCCAGCAGCCCGGACAGGGGGAGTATCCACGAGCAGTACTTC.

The chain employs TRBV6-1 and TRBJ1-2, with a weak D call TRBD1 (5 bases). Trimming removed 1 base from V and 2 bases from J, with 11 bases in between. In germline, CDR1 is MNHNS, CDR2 SASEGT. The CDR3 consists of 15 residues. The CDR3 here is CASSEGKGSNYGYTF. DNA of the CDR3: TGTGCCAGCAGTGAAGGGAAGGGGTCGAACTATGGCTACACCTTC.

The V gene is TRBV28, the J gene TRBJ2-5; 8 bases fit TRBD1. This CDR3 has 14 residues. Germline CDR1 and CDR2: MDHEN and SYDVKM. V lost 4 bases, J lost 4 bases, and 5 bases stayed unmatched. For the CDR3, the DNA is TGTGCCAGCAGTTCGCGGACAGGGTTAGAGACCCAGTACTTC. Translated, it gives CASSSRTGLETQYF. Full variable domain (remainder filled in from reference TRBV28 and TRBJ2-5): DVKVTQSSRYLVKRTGEKVFLECVQDMDHENMFWYRQDPGLGLRLIYFSYDVKMKEKGDIPEGYSVSREKKERFSLILESASTNQTSMYLCASSSRTGLETQYFGPGTRLLVL.

V is TRBV11-2 and J is TRBJ1-2; D unclear. Between the trimmed V and J ends, which lost 5 bases and 7 bases, there was a span of 17 bases. Looked up from germline, CDR1 is SGHAT and CDR2 is FQNNGV. CDR3 length: 14 amino acids. The CDR3 here is CASSLGGKRTGYTF. CDR3 DNA: TGTGCCAGCAGCCTAGGTGGGAAGCGGACTGGCTACACCTTC.

The CDR3 region is CASSRDRGAHGYTF. The CDR3 DNA reads as TGTGCCAGCAGCAGGGACAGGGGGGCGCATGGCTACACCTTC. V is TRBV6-4 and J is TRBJ1-2; TRBD1 aligns across 11 bases. The CDR3 is 14 residues long. V shed 6 bases, J shed 6 bases, and the junction held 6 bases outside the gene matches. From germline, CDR1 is MRHNA and CDR2 SNTAGT.

The rearrangement uses TRBV19 and TRBJ1-1, with D unresolved. Germline V gives CDR1 LNHDA, CDR2 SQIVND (reference sequence). This CDR3 has 12 residues. Trimming left V 3 bases short and J 8 bases short, with 10 bases between. CDR3 region: CASSILAREAFF. The CDR3 DNA reads TGTGCCAGTAGTATCCTCGCCAGGGAAGCTTTCTTT. The complete variable domain, with remaining parts taken from reference TRBV19 and TRBJ1-1, reads DGGITQSPKYLFRKEGQNVTLSCEQNLNHDAMYWYRQDPGQGLRLIYYSQIVNDFQKGDIAEGYSVSREKKESFPLTVTSAQKNPTAFYLCASSILAREAFFGQGTRLTVV.

The V call is TRBV9, the J call TRBJ2-7, with 10 bases matching TRBD1. This CDR3 is built from 16 residues. Germline values: CDR1 SGDLS, CDR2 YYNGEE. With 3 bases clipped from V and 4 bases from J, the junction kept 10 bases outside the gene matches. CDR3 sequence: CASSASTGTGVYEQYF. The DNA for the CDR3 is TGTGCCAGCAGCGCTTCGACCGGGACAGGGGTATACGAGCAGTACTTC.

The chain has TRBV11-2 and TRBJ2-7, with D possibly TRBD2 on 5 matching bases. The CDR3 spans 13 residues. Germline V gene lookup returns CDR1 SGHAT and CDR2 FQNNGV. The germline V and J ends were trimmed by 1 base and 6 bases, with 10 bases remaining between them. The CDR3 DNA reads TGTGCCAGCAGCTTAGTTTCACGGGGCGAGCAGTACTTC. It encodes CASSLVSRGEQYF.